The 3 T cell receptor beta chains below all came from one sample that was sequenced in a study of human T cells and chemical hapten exposure. TCRdb re-called the RACE reads through MiXCR, storing one row per CDR3 protein. The sample carries some 250,000 distinct CDR3 sequences, 7.5% to 8% recorded once. Time point in this sample: pre-sensitization, week 0. The treatment is: therapeutic diphenylcyclopropenone sensitization with weekly scalp DPC. The sample consisted of whole blood, taken in connection with sensitization to the hapten diphenylcyclopropenone (DPC). These receptors originate from a man between 18 and 29 years old with alopecia areata. Some clones in this sample may be carry-over from other donors' samples.

This clonotype was seen ten or more times. The chain employs TRBV10-3 and TRBJ2-7; 9 bases map to TRBD2. Germline CDR1 reads ENHRY; CDR2 reads SYGVKD. The length of the CDR3 is 14 residues. Trimming cost V 6 bases and J 0 bases; bases outside gene matches: 3. The CDR3, as DNA: TGTGCCATCAGATCTAGCGGGGACTCCTACGAGCAGTACTTC. Translating gives CAIRSSGDSYEQYF.

This clonotype has ten or more counts. The chain links TRBV7-9 to TRBJ1-1, with TRBD1 matching 8 bases. CDR3 length equals 13 residues. V lost 0 bases, J lost 10 bases, and 4 bases stayed unmatched. Germline values: CDR1 SEHNR, CDR2 FQNEAQ (reference sequence). The CDR3 loop is CASSLAGTGSAFF. CDR3 DNA sequence: TGTGCCAGCAGCTTAGCCGGGACAGGTTCAGCTTTCTTT.

The sample holds a few counts of this clonotype. The chain employs TRBV7-9 and TRBJ2-1, with 7 bases fitting TRBD1. This CDR3 spans 14 amino acids. The trim removed 6 bases at V and 5 bases at J, leaving 7 bases unmatched. Germline lookup yields CDR1 SEHNR and CDR2 FQNEAQ (reference sequence). This CDR3 reads CASRGTAGDNEQFF. The CDR3 DNA sequence: TGTGCCAGCAGGGGGACAGCCGGTGACAATGAGCAGTTCTTC.